Each of the 14 T cell receptor beta chains below was sequenced from the same sample in a study of T cell changes during pregnancy in multiple sclerosis. Only in-frame clones appear in the TCRdb table, and some are missing; sequencing was by immunoSEQ multiplex PCR. The data contain 55,000 to 70,000 clones, about nine tenths of them singletons. This specimen was peripheral blood, taken after pregnancy. The receptors stem from a female donor with multiple sclerosis, enrolled in a pregnancy study.

This chain connects TRBV6-5 to TRBJ2-1; D possibly corresponds to TRBD1 (5 bases). Germline lookup yields CDR1 MNHEY and CDR2 SVGAGI. V lost 6 bases and J 3 bases, leaving 15 bases between the germline ends. The CDR3 extends over 15 amino acids. CDR3 region: CASSPPRQHYNEQFF. The CDR3 DNA is TGTGCCAGCAGCCCCCCCCGACAGCACTACAATGAGCAGTTCTTC.

CDR3 nucleotide sequence: TGCGCCAGCAGTGACCCGGCGGCCGGGGATCGCAATGAGCAGTTCTTC. It yields the protein CASSDPAAGDRNEQFF. The chain uses TRBV10-1 and TRBJ2-1; a weak D match, TRBD2 (5 bases). CDR3 length: 16 amino acids. Trimming pared 3 bases from V and 6 bases from J, leaving 18 bases between. Germline loops: CDR1 WNHNN, CDR2 SYGVQD (reference sequence).

This chain links TRBV6-1 with TRBJ1-6, with D perhaps matching TRBD1 (5 bases). CDR1 MNHNS and CDR2 SASEGT come from the germline V gene. The CDR3 sequence is 15 residues long. Trimming removed 5 bases from V and 8 bases from J, with 16 bases in between. CDR3 protein: CASSWFRAGDSPLHF. In DNA, the CDR3 is TGTGCCAGCAGTTGGTTCCGCGCGGGGGATTCACCCCTCCACTTT.

This chain joins TRBV18 and TRBJ1-2, with D maybe TRBD1 (6 bases). This CDR3 is built from 17 residues. Germline-derived CDR1 and CDR2 are KGHSH and LQKENI. V dropped 3 bases and J dropped 0 bases, with 17 bases sitting between them. The CDR3: CASSPLRDTRTNYGYTF. CDR3 nucleotides: TGTGCCAGCTCACCGCTTCGGGACACACGAACTAACTATGGCTACACCTTC.

The chain recombines TRBV2 with TRBJ2-1; 10 bases are shared with TRBD1. Per germline, CDR1 SNHLY and CDR2 FYNNEI. This CDR3 is built from 15 residues. V trimming: 5 bases; J trimming: 7 bases; junction bases outside the gene matches: 8. CDR3 DNA sequence: TGTGCCAGCAGTTCCGGGACAGGGGAGAGTAATGAGCAGTTCTTC. Translating it yields CASSSGTGESNEQFF.

The J gene is TRBJ2-1, the V gene TRBV11-2, with 10 bases identical to TRBD2. The CDR3 covers 18 residues. Per the germline V gene, CDR1 is SGHAT and CDR2 is FQNNGV. The J segment lost 2 bases and the V segment lost 1 base, leaving 8 bases of the junction unmatched. CDR3 sequence (DNA): TGTGCCAGCAGCTTAGGCCGGAGAAGCGGGGGGGCCTACAATGAGCAGTTCTTC. It is translated as CASSLGRRSGGAYNEQFF.

The genes are TRBV2 and TRBJ1-4; 10 positions agree with TRBD1. The CDR3 runs 18 residues. Looked up from germline, CDR1 is SNHLY and CDR2 is FYNNEI. Unmatched junction bases numbered 9, after V lost 3 bases and J lost 2 bases. CDR3 loop: CASSESGTGAATNEKLFF. Here the CDR3 DNA reads TGTGCCAGCAGTGAGTCCGGGACAGGGGCTGCGACTAATGAAAAACTGTTTTTT.

V and J are TRBV29-1 and TRBJ1-4, with D uncertain. Germline CDR1 reads SQVTM; CDR2 reads ANQGSEA. V lost 1 base and J 5 bases, leaving 5 bases between the germline ends. The CDR3 consists of 12 residues. For the CDR3, the DNA is TGCAGCGTTGAAGGGGCAAATGAAAAACTGTTTTTT. It is translated as CSVEGANEKLFF.

The V call is TRBV5-1, the J call TRBJ2-7, with D tentatively TRBD1 (7 bases). The V and J ends lost 4 bases and 1 base respectively, with 15 bases between them. Germline V gene sequence: CDR1 SGHRS, CDR2 YFSETQ. This CDR3 spans 15 amino acids. The CDR3 loop is CASSRVTGTSYEQYF. CDR3 nucleotide sequence: TGCGCCAGCAGCAGGGTGACAGGGACTTCCTACGAGCAGTACTTC.

The chain has TRBV2 and TRBJ2-1, with 7 bases aligning to TRBD1. Germline trimming cut 5 bases from V and 12 bases from J; bases unmatched to any gene: 7. The CDR3 sequence is 12 residues long. Germline V CDR1 and CDR2: SNHLY, FYNNEI. The DNA for the CDR3 is TGTGCCAGCAGTTCTCTGACAGGGTGGCAGTTCTTC. Translation: CASSSLTGWQFF. The whole variable domain, filled in from reference TRBV2 and TRBJ2-1, reads EPEVTQTPSHQVTQMGQEVILRCVPISNHLYFYWYRQILGQKVEFLVSFYNNEISEKSEIFDDQFSVERPDGSNFTLKIRSTKLEDSAMYFCASSSLTGWQFFGPGTRLTVL.

The chain is built from TRBV9 and TRBJ1-1; D is possibly TRBD1 (5 bases). This CDR3 region has 14 residues. The germline V gene encodes CDR1 SGDLS and CDR2 YYNGEE. V was shortened by 1 base and J by 5 bases, with 12 bases between the two germline ends. As DNA, the CDR3 is TGTGCCAGCAGCGTAATGGGGGGAGGTACTGAAGCTTTCTTT. Protein: CASSVMGGGTEAFF.

This clone was counted many times. V is TRBV30 and J is TRBJ2-2; 12 positions match TRBD2. The CDR3 runs to 15 residues. Trimming took 5 bases from V and 3 from J; bases not matched to a gene: 4. CDR1 GTSNPN and CDR2 SVGIG come from the germline V gene (reference sequence). CDR3 coding DNA: TGTGCCTGGTCTAGCGGGGGGGTGGACACCGGGGAGCTGTTTTTT. This sequence encodes CAWSSGGVDTGELFF.

J is TRBJ1-2 and V is TRBV21-1; the table calls TRBD1, which could not be checked here. TRBV21-1 is noted as a pseudogene. The CDR3 is 13 residues long. DNA of the CDR3: TGTGCCAGCCCCGGTCGGACAGAAAATGGCTACACCTTC. Protein: CASPGRTENGYTF.

The chain has TRBV9 and TRBJ1-1; maybe TRBD1 (5 bases). V dropped 3 bases and J dropped 3 bases, with 9 bases sitting between them. Germline CDR1 is SGDLS and CDR2 is YYNGEE. The CDR3 spans 13 residues. The DNA for the CDR3 is TGTGCCAGCAGCGGGGGGGAGTACACTGAAGCTTTCTTT. As protein: CASSGGEYTEAFF.